This TCR beta chain is drawn from a study of T cells after yellow fever vaccination. Study information: In the case of low-cell-number fractions, SMART-Seq v4 Ultra Low Input was used for preparation.

The CDR3 covers 14 residues. The V end was cut by 6 bases, the J end by 0 bases, with 12 bases between. Germline V gene sequence: CDR1 LNHDA, CDR2 SQIVND (reference sequence). A 5'RACE template-switching step, the method used to make TCR cDNA, added a universal primer site and UMIs. TCRdb processed the 5' RACE reads anew with MiXCR; each CDR3 protein has one entry. The table has 250,000 or so distinct CDR3 sequences, approximately 3.6% seen once; the top ten hold about 20%. This clonotype has a count of ten or more. Antigen unknown. Study conclusions and caveats: The CD4 compartment and the CD8 compartment contained a small share of clonotypes in common. It was a weaker secondary response, yet one that peaked faster, at day 5 versus 15.

The source was PBMCs, collected 15 days after the yellow fever booster vaccination. The clonotype comes from a man between 18 and 29 years old who received the YFV17D yellow fever vaccine. The gene calls are TRBV19 and TRBJ2-7; no reliable D call. CDR3 in amino acids: CASRVTESSYEQYF. The CDR3 nucleotides are TGTGCCAGTAGAGTCACAGAGAGCTCCTACGAGCAGTACTTC.